This TCR beta chain came from a study of T cells expressing NK-cell markers. TCRdb reprocessed the 5' RACE reads and stores each CDR3 protein as one record, lacking DNA. The sample totals about 460,000 distinct CDR3 sequences. A note on this clonotype: What it binds is unknown.

Germline lookup yields CDR1 MNHEY and CDR2 SMNVEV (reference sequence). CDR3 size: 17 residues. Study-wide findings and caveats: For a few donors, these clonotypes were likewise the leading ones in the CD3+CD56-NKG2C+ fraction.

This TCR derives from a woman in her forties or fifties in good health. Sequencing was carried out using blood T cells: a sorted CD56 or NKG2C T cell subset, CD4+ or CD8+ T cells, or bulk PBMC T cells (not recorded which). The V call is TRBV27, the J call TRBJ2-3; TCRdb's D call, TRBD1, is unchecked because there is no DNA. Here the CDR3 reads CASRSFFGTAITDTQYF.